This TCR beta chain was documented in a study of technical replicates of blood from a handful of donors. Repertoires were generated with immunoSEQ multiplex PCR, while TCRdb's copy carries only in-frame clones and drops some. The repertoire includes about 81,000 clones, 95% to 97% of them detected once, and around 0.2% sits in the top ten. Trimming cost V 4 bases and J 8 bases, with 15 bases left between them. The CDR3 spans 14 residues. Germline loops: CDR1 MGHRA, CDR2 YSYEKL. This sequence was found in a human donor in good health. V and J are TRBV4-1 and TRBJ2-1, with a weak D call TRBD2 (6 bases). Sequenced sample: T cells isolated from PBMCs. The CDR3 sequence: CASSLGRWVDEQFF. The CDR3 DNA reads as TGCGCCAGCAGCCTCGGGAGATGGGTGGATGAGCAGTTCTTC.